This TCR beta chain was identified in a study of vaccination and CD4 T cells after COVID-19. Whole-study results and caveats: For convalescent patients, a median about 86% of reactive clones surfaced exclusively after vaccination.

This clonotype was seen only a few times. Its antigen is currently unknown. At the Johns Hopkins FTIC core, DNA taken from cultured CD4+ T cells was sequenced by way of the Oncomine TCR Beta short-read assay. The template was genomic DNA from cultured CD4+ T cells. From the PCR reads, TCRdb called clonotypes with MiXCR, one entry per CDR3 protein. The table shows more than 8,500 distinct CDR3 sequences, with approximately 31% occurring only once. This sample's treatment: approximately 11-day PBMC culture with coronavirus spike peptide pools or control peptides (ViraFEST assay). Collection of the unexposed donor's CD4+ T cells took place before the COVID-19 pandemic (2011-2018). With around ten days of culture completed, CD4+ T cells were isolated by negative selection. Trimming stripped 5 bases from V and 2 bases from J, with 13 bases between. CDR1 and CDR2 from the germline V gene are SGHAT and FQDESV (reference sequence). This CDR3 contains 15 residues.

The chain uses TRBV11-1 and TRBJ1-5, with D possibly TRBD1 on 6 matching bases. The source material was CD4+ T cells from blood, cultured in vitro. The TCR sequence derives from a human donor in good health. The CDR3 is CASSPGGAGNQPQHF. DNA of the CDR3: TGTGCCAGCAGCCCTGGGGGGGCTGGCAATCAGCCCCAGCATTTT.